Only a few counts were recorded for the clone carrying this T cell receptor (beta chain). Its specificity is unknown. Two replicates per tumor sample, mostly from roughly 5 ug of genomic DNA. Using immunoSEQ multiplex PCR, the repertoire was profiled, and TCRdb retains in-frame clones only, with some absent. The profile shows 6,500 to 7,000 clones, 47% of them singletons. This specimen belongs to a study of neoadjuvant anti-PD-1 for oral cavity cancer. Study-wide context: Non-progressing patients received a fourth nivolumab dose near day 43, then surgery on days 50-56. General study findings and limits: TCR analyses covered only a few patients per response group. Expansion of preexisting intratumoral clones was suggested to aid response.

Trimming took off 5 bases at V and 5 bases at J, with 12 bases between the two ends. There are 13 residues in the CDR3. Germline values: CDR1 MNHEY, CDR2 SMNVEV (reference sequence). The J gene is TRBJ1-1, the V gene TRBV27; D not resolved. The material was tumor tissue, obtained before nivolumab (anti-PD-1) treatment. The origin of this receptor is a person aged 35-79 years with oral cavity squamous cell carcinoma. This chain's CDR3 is CASSHAAGTEAFF. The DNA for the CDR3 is TGTGCCAGCAGTCACGCAGCGGGTACTGAAGCTTTCTTT.